This T cell receptor (beta chain) was sequenced for a study of T-cell memory formation after mild COVID-19. This clonotype was found a few times. From germline, CDR1 is SGHAT and CDR2 FQNNGV. Trimming cost V 5 bases and J 9 bases, with 11 bases left between them. This CDR3 comprises 13 residues. One entry per CDR3 protein results from TCRdb running MiXCR on the 5' RACE reads. The profile shows fewer than 700,000 distinct CDR3 sequences, about 20% of them singletons. The sequence was obtained from an adult woman who had mild COVID-19 (a few samples of this study predate the infection). Cell type and time point are not known. The gene calls are TRBV11-2 and TRBJ2-6; D assignment may be TRBD1 or TRBD2 (5 bases each). The material sequenced was PBMCs or a T cell subset sorted from them (not recorded which). The CDR3 DNA reads as TGTGCCAGCAGCGGCAGGGCGGGCAACGTCCTGACTTTC. Residues: CASSGRAGNVLTF. Variable domain in full (rest from reference TRBV11-2 and TRBJ2-6): EAGVAQSPRYKIIEKRQSVAFWCNPISGHATLYWYQQILGQGPKLLIQFQNNGVVDDSQLPKDRFSAERLKGVDSTLKIQPAKLEDSAVYLCASSGRAGNVLTFGAGSRLTVL.